Many counts were recorded for the clone carrying this T cell receptor (beta chain). Its matching antigen is unknown. These data belong to a study of identical twins. Study-wide results and caveats: In monozygotic twins, models underestimated the sharing of out-of-frame TCR alpha. The authors drew conclusions from cross-sectional statistical analysis rather than following the same donors.

This CDR3 region has 14 residues. V lost 4 bases and J lost 0, with 7 bases in between. cDNA carried unique molecular identifiers, and a universal primer site was added by template switching. Each CDR3 protein is one row after TCRdb ran MiXCR on the 5' RACE reads. Among under 350,000 distinct CDR3 sequences, 8.5% to 9.5% were seen once, and the ten largest hold roughly 7%. These records were also assigned to another study, of yellow fever vaccine responses in identical twins.

Material for sequencing was CD8+ T cells sorted from blood. This receptor was obtained from a woman younger than 30 in good health. This chain joins TRBV12-3 or TRBV12-4 and TRBJ2-1; D may be TRBD2 (6 bases). In DNA form, the CDR3 reads TGTGCCAGCAGTTCCGGGGGCTCCTACAATGAGCAGTTCTTC. As protein: CASSSGGSYNEQFF.